This T cell receptor (beta chain) was obtained from a study of OX40 agonist ivuxolimab in advanced cancers. The overall study: Participants, 75% to 90% male, averaged roughly 60 years of age, ranging from about 20 to 79.

Germline assignment: CDR1 SGHRS and CDR2 YFSETQ. This CDR3 has 14 amino acids. In regard to this clone: Antigen specificity is unknown.

Sampling of blood occurred at baseline, cycle 4 day 1, and cycle 7 day 1. Findings of the study overall: In the 0.1 to 3.0 mg/kg range, CD4+ and CD8+ blood T cells had expanded clonally by week 6.

Clones were read by immunoSEQ multiplex PCR, and TCRdb kept only the in-frame ones, dropping some. The sample includes approximately 60,000 clones, roughly four fifths seen only once; the top ten take 9.8%. The sequence was collected from an adult with an advanced solid tumor such as melanoma, head and neck, liver or kidney cancer. This rearrangement joins TRBV5-1 to TRBJ2-5, with TRBD1 matching 7 bases. The J call is uncertain, as TRBJ2-7 better fits the DNA end. This sample comprised CD4+ or CD8+ T cells sorted from blood, obtained in a trial of the OX40 agonist ivuxolimab. The DNA of the CDR3 is TGCGCCAGCAGCTCAGCGACAGGGATGAACGAGCAGTACTTC. Protein product: CASSSATGMNEQYF.